Listed below are T cell receptor beta chains from one sample, sequenced in a study of blood T cell repertoires in COVID-19. Sequenced by immunoSEQ multiplex PCR; TCRdb stores in-frame clones only, minus some. Here the sample spans about 100,000 clones, approximately 86% being singletons. The sequenced sample was peripheral blood. Receptor source: a man aged 50 to 59 with active or convalescent COVID-19. Both conserved end residues are part of each CDR3. The D gene is left open where the match is weak. Clone size is stated in some rows and not others, as once, few, many or a class when expanded.

v_call,j_call,cdr3_length,d_call,clone_size,cdr3_aa,cdr3_nt
TRBV6-5,TRBJ2-7,13,TRBD1,once,CASIGTGSYEQYF,TGTGCCAGCATCGGGACAGGGTCCTACGAGCAGTACTTC
TRBV28,TRBJ2-2,17,TRBD2,.,CASSRGLGVGDTGELFF,TGTGCCAGCAGTCGGGGACTAGGGGTCGGTGACACCGGGGAGCTGTTTTTT
TRBV7-9,TRBJ1-3,15,.,.,CASSLPGRAGNTIYF,TGTGCCAGCAGCTTGCCCGGGAGGGCTGGAAACACCATATATTTT
TRBV5-1,TRBJ2-3,20,TRBD1,.,CASSSRGGLSGTGGTDTQYF,TGCGCCAGCAGCTCTAGGGGAGGCCTTTCCGGGACAGGGGGCACAGATACGCAGTATTTT
TRBV6-5,TRBJ2-7,13,TRBD2,.,CASSYSSGRASRF,TGTGCCAGCAGTTACTCTAGCGGGAGGGCCTCTAGATTC
TRBV7-9,TRBJ1-1,14,TRBD1,.,CASSRSTGITEAFF,TGTGCCAGCAGCCGCTCGACAGGGATCACTGAAGCTTTCTTT
TRBV2,TRBJ2-7,15,.,.,CASSESTQPQYEQYF,TGTGCCAGCAGTGAATCGACTCAACCGCAATACGAGCAGTACTTC
TRBV6-6,TRBJ2-2,14,.,once,CASSYRQHGGELFF,TGTGCCAGCAGTTACAGACAGCACGGCGGGGAGCTGTTTTTT
TRBV5-4,TRBJ2-2,16,TRBD1,few,CASSSPPGTGGEELFF,TGTGCCAGCAGCTCCCCACCGGGGACAGGGGGCGAAGAGCTGTTTTTT
TRBV6-5,TRBJ2-7,12,TRBD1,.,CASSRDRLEQYF,TGTGCCAGCAGTAGGGACAGGCTCGAGCAGTACTTC
TRBV19,TRBJ2-7,15,TRBD2,.,CASSTANQREYEQYF,TGTGCCAGTAGTACCGCCAACCAGCGGGAGTACGAGCAGTACTTC
TRBV7-8,TRBJ1-3,14,.,.,CASSLISGSNTIYF,TGTGCCAGCAGCTTAATATCGGGTTCTAACACCATATATTTT
TRBV5-8,TRBJ1-4,15,.,.,CASSLFRDGTEKLFF,TGTGCCAGCAGCTTGTTCAGGGATGGAACTGAAAAACTGTTTTTT
TRBV28,TRBJ1-1,16,.,.,CASSYGQPSVRTEAFF,TGTGCCAGCAGTTACGGACAGCCCTCGGTTCGGACTGAAGCTTTCTTT
TRBV2,TRBJ2-7,15,TRBD1,.,CASTKRAGTGDEQYF,TGTGCCAGCACCAAACGGGCGGGGACAGGGGACGAGCAGTACTTC
TRBV20-1,TRBJ2-3,13,.,once,CSASYSGTDTQYF,TGCAGTGCTAGTTATTCGGGAACAGATACGCAGTATTTT
TRBV29-1,TRBJ2-3,15,TRBD2,.,CSVTLPSGSLDTQYF,TGCAGCGTTACATTGCCGAGCGGGAGCTTAGATACGCAGTATTTT
TRBV6-1,TRBJ2-7,13,.,.,CASSEEYLYEQYF,TGTGCCAGCAGTGAGGAGTATCTCTACGAGCAGTACTTC
TRBV29-1,TRBJ2-7,15,.,.,CSVEETNPGSYEQYF,TGCAGCGTTGAAGAAACAAACCCTGGGAGCTACGAGCAGTACTTC
TRBV6-5,TRBJ1-4,13,TRBD1,.,CASTGTGKEKLFF,TGTGCCAGCACCGGGACAGGAAAAGAAAAACTGTTTTTT
TRBV11-2,TRBJ2-7,12,.,.,CASSSRGLEQYF,TGTGCCAGCAGCTCCCGAGGGCTCGAGCAGTACTTC
TRBV2,TRBJ2-1,15,.,.,CASRFGLDPREEQFF,TGTGCCAGCAGGTTCGGCCTAGACCCTCGGGAAGAGCAGTTCTTC
TRBV30,TRBJ1-5,13,.,.,CAWNRERGQPQHF,TGTGCCTGGAACAGGGAAAGGGGACAGCCCCAGCATTTT
TRBV9,TRBJ2-1,16,TRBD2,once,CASSVAERGAYNEQFF,TGTGCCAGCAGCGTAGCTGAGCGGGGTGCCTACAATGAGCAGTTCTTC
TRBV10-3,TRBJ2-5,13,.,.,CAITEADQETQYF,TGTGCCATCACCGAGGCGGACCAAGAGACCCAGTACTTC
TRBV7-6,TRBJ2-2,15,TRBD1,.,CASSLAGTGTGELFF,TGTGCCAGCAGCTTAGCCGGGACAGGGACCGGGGAGCTGTTTTTT
TRBV7-2,TRBJ1-1,17,TRBD1,.,CASSLMEGAGLNTEAFF,TGTGCCAGCAGCTTAATGGAGGGGGCGGGATTGAACACTGAAGCTTTCTTT
TRBV11-2,TRBJ2-1,13,.,.,CASSRDNYNEQFF,TGTGCCAGCAGCCGGGACAACTACAATGAGCAGTTCTTC
TRBV15,TRBJ1-2,17,.,.,CATSRDNYGGTNYGYTF,TGTGCCACCAGCAGAGATAACTACGGGGGTACTAACTATGGCTACACCTTC
TRBV10-2,TRBJ2-7,13,.,.,CASSVGARYEQYF,TGCGCCAGCAGTGTGGGGGCGCGGTACGAGCAGTACTTC
TRBV10-2,TRBJ2-1,14,.,.,CASSESPYSGSQFF,TGCGCCAGCAGTGAGTCGCCCTATTCGGGGAGTCAGTTCTTC
TRBV24-1,TRBJ2-3,16,TRBD2,.,CATSDRKRDFTDTQYF,TGTGCCACCAGTGATCGGAAGCGGGATTTTACAGATACGCAGTATTTT
TRBV5-1,TRBJ2-3,11,.,.,CASRRRDTQYF,TGCGCCAGCAGAAGGAGAGATACGCAGTATTTT
TRBV6-5,TRBJ1-2,13,.,few,CASSYYAQGGYTF,TGTGCCAGCAGTTACTACGCCCAGGGCGGCTACACCTTC
TRBV7-3,TRBJ1-1,13,.,.,CASSQGVWTEAFF,TGTGCCAGCAGCCAGGGTGTTTGGACTGAAGCTTTCTTT
TRBV4-1,TRBJ1-1,14,.,many,CASSQGAMNTEAFF,TGCGCCAGCAGCCAAGGGGCCATGAACACTGAAGCTTTCTTT
TRBV19,TRBJ2-1,14,TRBD1,.,CASSPLTGDLEQFF,TGTGCCAGTAGTCCCCTTACAGGGGATCTTGAGCAGTTCTTC
TRBV2,TRBJ1-1,13,.,.,CASNTGFDTEAFF,TGTGCCAGCAATACAGGGTTTGACACTGAAGCTTTCTTT
TRBV11-2,TRBJ1-1,14,.,.,CASSLRGMNTEAFF,TGTGCCAGCAGCTTACGCGGGATGAACACTGAAGCTTTCTTT
TRBV28,TRBJ1-3,13,TRBD1,.,CASSAGQRHTIYF,TGTGCCAGCAGTGCGGGACAGAGGCACACCATATATTTT
TRBV7-2,TRBJ2-1,17,.,.,CASSLRPRGKGANEQFF,TGTGCCAGCAGCTTACGTCCCCGGGGGAAAGGGGCCAATGAGCAGTTCTTC
TRBV4-2,TRBJ2-7,16,TRBD1,.,CASSQEGDRGVYEQYF,TGTGCCAGCAGCCAAGAGGGGGACAGGGGAGTCTACGAGCAGTACTTC
TRBV9,TRBJ2-3,14,.,.,CASSVSGAQDTQYF,TGTGCCAGCAGCGTATCTGGGGCCCAAGATACGCAGTATTTT
TRBV9,TRBJ2-2,15,TRBD2,.,CASSALAGGTGELFF,TGTGCCAGCAGCGCATTAGCGGGGGGCACCGGGGAGCTGTTTTTT
TRBV25-1,TRBJ2-5,15,TRBD1,.,CASSLSTGPEETQYF,TGTGCCAGCAGTTTATCGACAGGGCCTGAAGAGACCCAGTACTTC
TRBV5-8,TRBJ1-6,15,.,.,CASSLGQGFRSPLHF,TGTGCCAGCAGCTTGGGTCAGGGTTTCCGGTCACCCCTCCACTTT
TRBV5-1,TRBJ1-4,14,.,once,CASSLLGTGEKLFF,TGCGCCAGCAGCTTGTTGGGGACTGGTGAAAAACTGTTTTTT
TRBV18,TRBJ1-5,16,.,.,CASSPRGGRFNQPQHF,TGTGCCAGCTCACCAAGGGGGGGCAGATTCAATCAGCCCCAGCATTTT
TRBV5-4,TRBJ1-6,15,.,.,CASSLGLSYNSPLHF,TGTGCCAGCAGCTTGGGGCTCTCCTATAATTCACCCCTCCACTTT
TRBV12-3/TRBV12-4,TRBJ2-5,11,.,once,CASSSMETQYF,TGTGCCAGCAGTTCAATGGAGACCCAGTACTTC
TRBV20-1,TRBJ2-3,11,.,.,CSAGTTDTQYF,TGCAGTGCGGGCACCACAGATACGCAGTATTTT
TRBV2,TRBJ2-5,13,.,.,CASQGTHQETQYF,TGTGCCAGCCAGGGGACACACCAAGAGACCCAGTACTTC
TRBV3-1/TRBV3-2,TRBJ2-1,13,.,.,CASSPSGLNEQFF,TGTGCCAGCAGCCCCTCAGGGTTGAATGAGCAGTTCTTC
TRBV7-9,TRBJ2-1,16,TRBD2,.,CASSLRKAGVYNEQFF,TGTGCCAGCAGCTTAAGAAAGGCGGGAGTGTACAATGAGCAGTTCTTC
TRBV2,TRBJ2-5,14,TRBD2,once,CASSRTSAQETQYF,TGTGCCAGCAGTCGAACTAGCGCCCAAGAGACCCAGTACTTC
TRBV3-1/TRBV3-2,TRBJ2-3,16,TRBD2,.,CASSQELAVSTDTQYF,TGTGCCAGCAGCCAAGAACTAGCGGTTAGCACAGATACGCAGTATTTT
TRBV5-6,TRBJ2-1,16,TRBD2,.,CASSVPGTSGRNEQFF,TGTGCCAGCAGCGTCCCCGGGACTAGCGGGAGGAATGAGCAGTTCTTC